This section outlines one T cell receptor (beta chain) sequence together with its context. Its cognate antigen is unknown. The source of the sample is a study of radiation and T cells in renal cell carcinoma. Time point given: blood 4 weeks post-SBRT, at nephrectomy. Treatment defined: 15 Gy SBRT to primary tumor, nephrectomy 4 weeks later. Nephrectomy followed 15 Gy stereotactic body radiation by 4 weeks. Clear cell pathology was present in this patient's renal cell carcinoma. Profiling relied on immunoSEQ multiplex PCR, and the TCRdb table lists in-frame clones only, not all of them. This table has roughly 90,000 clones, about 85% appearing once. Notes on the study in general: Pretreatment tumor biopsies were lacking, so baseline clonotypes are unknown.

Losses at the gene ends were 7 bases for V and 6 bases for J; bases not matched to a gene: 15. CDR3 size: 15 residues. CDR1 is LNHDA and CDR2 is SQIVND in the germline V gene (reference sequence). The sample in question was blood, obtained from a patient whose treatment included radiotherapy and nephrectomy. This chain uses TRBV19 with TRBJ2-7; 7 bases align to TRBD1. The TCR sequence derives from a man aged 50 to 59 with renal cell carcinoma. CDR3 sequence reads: CASMRQGGAFGEQYF. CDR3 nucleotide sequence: TGTGCCAGTATGAGGCAAGGGGGCGCGTTCGGCGAGCAGTACTTC.